The source of this T cell receptor beta chain is a study of OX40 agonist ivuxolimab in advanced cancers. Study overall: Eligibility rules accepted prior anti-PD-1, anti-PD-L1 or anti-CTLA-4 therapy, and around 43% had some.

Repertoires were generated with immunoSEQ multiplex PCR, while TCRdb's copy carries only in-frame clones and drops some. Among some 81,000 clones listed, 87% were seen once. Whole-study findings and limits: No antigen was identified for the clonally expanded peripheral T cells.

A note on this clone: Antigen specificity is unknown.

Trimming removed 4 bases at V and 7 bases at J, with 14 bases between. This CDR3 contains 14 residues. Germline-derived CDR1 and CDR2 are SGHDN and FVKESK. The V call is TRBV14, the J call TRBJ1-3; no clear D. The material was CD4+ or CD8+ T cells sorted from blood, obtained in a trial of the OX40 agonist ivuxolimab. This clonotype was obtained from an adult with an advanced solid tumor such as melanoma, head and neck, liver or kidney cancer. CDR3 sequence: CASSRLGLGNTIYF. The DNA of the CDR3 is TGTGCCAGCAGCCGCCTGGGTCTAGGGAACACCATATATTTT.